The next 10 T cell receptor beta chains were all read from a single sample in a study of response to subunit inactivated influenza vaccine. TCRdb reprocessed the RT-PCR reads with MiXCR, giving one entry per CDR3 protein. The data contain about 650,000 distinct CDR3 sequences, approximately 15% of them singletons. Sequenced here: PBMCs from blood, sampled about 13 days after vaccination. These receptors all stem from a man between 45 and 60 years old who received an inactivated influenza vaccine.

This clonotype was observed a few times. The CDR3 protein is CASSPGERGQFF. The CDR3, as DNA: TGTGCCAGCTCACCGGGGGAGAGGGGTCAGTTCTTC. The chain has TRBV18 and TRBJ2-1; D possibly matches TRBD1 or TRBD2 (5 bases each). Germline assignment: CDR1 KGHSH and CDR2 LQKENI. The CDR3 covers 12 residues. With 3 bases removed from V and 13 bases from J, the gap between germline ends came to 13 bases. The complete variable domain, with remaining parts taken from reference TRBV18 and TRBJ2-1, reads NAGVMQNPRHLVRRRGQEARLRCSPMKGHSHVYWYRQLPEEGLKFMVYLQKENIIDESGMPKERFSAEFPKEGPSILRIQQVVRGDSAAYFCASSPGERGQFFGPGTRLTVL.

The rearrangement joins TRBV6-5 to TRBJ2-4; the match to TRBD1 covers 7 bases. V dropped 2 bases and J dropped 2; count of bases not matched to a gene: 6. The CDR3 loop spans 16 amino acids. The V gene's germline CDR1 is MNHEY and CDR2 SVGAGI. In DNA form, the CDR3 reads TGTGCCAGCAGTTACAGCCTGACAGGGACCAAAAACATTCAGTACTTC. It codes for CASSYSLTGTKNIQYF.

This clonotype was counted between two and nine times. The rearrangement uses TRBV7-8 and TRBJ2-7; D is possibly TRBD1 or TRBD2 (5 bases each). Between the trimmed V and J ends, which lost 1 base and 5 bases, there was a span of 15 bases. CDR3 size: 15 residues. The germline gives CDR1 SGHVS, CDR2 FQNEAQ. CDR3 region: CASSLVSGDGDEQYF. CDR3 nucleotide sequence: TGTGCCAGCAGCTTAGTGTCCGGGGACGGGGACGAGCAGTACTTC. Based on the CDR3 plus reference TRBV7-8 and TRBJ2-7, the full variable domain is GAGVSQSPRYKVAKRGQDVALRCDPISGHVSLFWYQQALGQGPEFLTYFQNEAQLDKSGLPSDRFFAERPEGSVSTLKIQRTQQEDSAVYLCASSLVSGDGDEQYFGPGTRLTVT.

V is TRBV10-3 and J is TRBJ1-2; D is possibly TRBD1 (5 bases). V lost 6 bases and J lost 4, with 18 bases in between. This CDR3 contains 15 residues. Germline CDR1 reads ENHRY; CDR2 reads SYGVKD. Here the CDR3 reads CAIREGPTTGYGYTF. The CDR3, as DNA: TGTGCCATCAGGGAGGGACCAACGACGGGCTATGGCTACACCTTC.

This clonotype was found a few times. The rearrangement links TRBV9 to TRBJ1-3; D remains unclear. Per the germline V gene, CDR1 is SGDLS and CDR2 is YYNGEE. Trimming left V 4 bases short and J 0 bases short, with 14 bases between. CDR3 length: 16 residues. CDR3 loop: CASSPHQPSSGNTIYF. DNA for the CDR3: TGTGCCAGCAGCCCCCACCAACCTAGCTCTGGAAACACCATATATTTT.

This chain joins TRBV24-1 and TRBJ2-5; TRBD2 agrees at 8 bases. The CDR3 contains 15 residues. Germline CDR1 KGHDR, CDR2 SFDVKD. V was clipped by 1 base and J by 2 bases; unmatched bases: 2. CDR3 protein: CATSDFRGGQETQYF. The CDR3 DNA reads TGTGCCACCAGTGATTTTCGGGGGGGACAAGAGACCCAGTACTTC.

Only a few counts were recorded for this clonotype. This sequence joins TRBV9 and TRBJ2-3, with 7 nucleotides matching TRBD1. The trim removed 4 bases at V and 6 bases at J, leaving 8 bases unmatched. CDR1 is SGDLS, CDR2 YYNGEE, per germline. The CDR3 covers 14 residues. CDR3 residues: CASSLQGSEDTQYF. The CDR3 DNA follows: TGTGCCAGCAGCCTACAGGGGTCCGAGGATACGCAGTATTTT.

The DNA of the CDR3 is TGTGCAAGGCCTGGACAAAGAGATTCACCCCTCCACTTT. Protein product: CARPGQRDSPLHF. The chain uses TRBV19 and TRBJ1-6, with D possibly TRBD1 on 5 matching bases. CDR3 length equals 13 residues. Per the germline V gene, CDR1 is LNHDA and CDR2 is SQIVND (reference sequence). Full variable domain (remainder filled in from reference TRBV19 and TRBJ1-6): DGGITQSPKYLFRKEGQNVTLSCEQNLNHDAMYWYRQDPGQGLRLIYYSQIVNDFQKGDIAEGYSVSREKKESFPLTVTSAQKNPTAFYLCARPGQRDSPLHFGNGTRLTVT.

In its sample, this clonotype was seen a few times. The chain combines TRBV11-2 with TRBJ2-3, with D perhaps matching TRBD1 (6 bases). The length of the CDR3 is 14 residues. Trimming removed 5 bases from V and 3 bases from J, with 12 bases in between. Germline values: CDR1 SGHAT, CDR2 FQNNGV. The CDR3 protein is CASSTIQGTDTQYF. The CDR3 bases are TGTGCCAGCAGCACGATACAGGGAACAGATACGCAGTATTTT.

The sample holds a few counts of this clonotype. The CDR3 protein is CAFHPQDRLSRPSEAEKLFF. The DNA of the CDR3 is TGTGCCTTCCACCCTCAGGACAGGCTCTCTCGTCCTAGCGAAGCCGAAAAACTGTTTTTT. This chain joins TRBV10-3 and TRBJ1-4, with 7 bases fitting TRBD1. There are 20 residues in the CDR3. V lost 11 bases, J lost 8 bases, and 32 bases stayed unmatched. Germline V gene sequence: CDR1 ENHRY, CDR2 SYGVKD.